One sample yielded the 17 T cell receptor beta chains listed below, sequenced in a study of response to subunit inactivated influenza vaccine. TCRdb ran MiXCR on the RT-PCR reads and lists one entry per CDR3 protein. The sample includes approximately 530,000 distinct CDR3 sequences, approximately 6.9% of them seen just once. The sequences come from PBMCs from blood, collected roughly 24 months after vaccination. The receptors shown here come from a man aged 50 to 69 who received an inactivated influenza vaccine.

The sample holds many counts of this clonotype. The chain uses TRBV2 and TRBJ1-1; D gene ambiguous. The V and J ends lost 8 bases and 1 base respectively, with 11 bases between them. This CDR3 region has 13 residues. Germline loops: CDR1 SNHLY, CDR2 FYNNEI. The CDR3 DNA follows: TGTGCCAGCGGTTGGTTGAGGAACACTGAAGCTTTCTTT. Translating gives CASGWLRNTEAFF. Variable domain in full (rest from reference TRBV2 and TRBJ1-1): EPEVTQTPSHQVTQMGQEVILRCVPISNHLYFYWYRQILGQKVEFLVSFYNNEISEKSEIFDDQFSVERPDGSNFTLKIRSTKLEDSAMYFCASGWLRNTEAFFGQGTRLTVV.

This clonotype was observed a handful of times. The CDR3, as DNA: TGTGCCAGCAGCTTGGGGACAGGCATACTACCCTCTGGGGCCAACGTCCTGACTTTC. This translates into CASSLGTGILPSGANVLTF. V is TRBV5-4 and J is TRBJ2-6; TRBD1 matches at 7 bases. The CDR3 is made up of 19 amino acids. From germline, CDR1 is SGHNT and CDR2 YYREEE (reference sequence). With V trimmed by 0 bases and J by 0 bases, 9 bases remained unmatched.

The genes are TRBV5-1 and TRBJ2-1; possible D gene TRBD2, 5 bases. The ends were cut back, 4 bases at V and 5 bases at J, with 13 bases in the middle. The germline V gene has CDR1 SGHRS and CDR2 YFSETQ. The CDR3 has 14 residues. CDR3 sequence: CASSHQLGNNEQFF. CDR3 DNA: TGCGCCAGCAGCCACCAACTAGGAAACAATGAGCAGTTCTTC.

The sample holds many counts of this clonotype. The chain couples TRBV27 to TRBJ2-7; the match to TRBD2 covers 7 bases. Germline trimming cut 3 bases from V and 5 bases from J; bases unmatched to any gene: 4. Germline assignment: CDR1 MNHEY and CDR2 SMNVEV (reference sequence). This CDR3 contains 13 residues. The CDR3 coding sequence is TGTGCCAGCAGTTTCTCGGGGGGAGACGAGCAGTACTTC. It yields the protein CASSFSGGDEQYF.

This clonotype was observed a handful of times. The chain employs TRBV6-2 or TRBV6-3 and TRBJ2-7; 8 bases line up with TRBD2. Germline V gives CDR1 MNHEY, CDR2 SVGEGT. CDR3 length equals 17 residues. J was trimmed by 0 bases and V by 0 bases; bases with no gene match: 7. Written as DNA, the CDR3 is TGTGCCAGCAGTTACTCGGGGACTGGGACTAGCTCCTACGAGCAGTACTTC. Translated, it gives CASSYSGTGTSSYEQYF.

This clonotype was observed a handful of times. The chain couples TRBV7-9 to TRBJ2-1, with 14 bases that match TRBD2. V shed 5 bases, J shed 9 bases, and the junction held 6 bases outside the gene matches. Germline loops: CDR1 SEHNR, CDR2 FQNEAQ (reference sequence). This CDR3 is 15 amino acids long. CDR3 in amino acids: CASSPTSGRAGEQFF. The DNA for the CDR3 is TGTGCCAGCAGCCCGACTAGCGGGAGGGCGGGTGAGCAGTTCTTC.

The sample holds many counts of this clonotype. This chain uses TRBV7-9 with TRBJ2-7; possible D gene TRBD1, 6 bases. There are 14 residues in the CDR3. Deletions cut 5 bases from V and 0 bases from J, with 11 bases between. Germline lookup yields CDR1 SEHNR and CDR2 FQNEAQ (reference sequence). The chain's CDR3 is CASSQDRTSYEQYF. Here the CDR3 DNA reads TGTGCCAGCAGCCAGGACAGAACCTCCTACGAGCAGTACTTC.

The sample holds one count of this clonotype. The chain combines TRBV11-2 with TRBJ2-1, with 8 nucleotides matching TRBD2. This CDR3 comprises 18 residues. V dropped 1 base and J dropped 12; count of bases not matched to a gene: 20. The V gene's germline CDR1 is SGHAT and CDR2 FQNNGV. This chain's CDR3 is CASSLVSSGSARNVGQFF. CDR3 in DNA: TGTGCCAGCAGCTTAGTGTCTAGCGGGTCCGCGCGTAACGTGGGGCAGTTCTTC.

This clonotype was counted ten times or more. The J gene is TRBJ1-6, the V gene TRBV10-3; D gene unclear. From germline, CDR1 is ENHRY and CDR2 SYGVKD. The CDR3 totals 14 residues. The V and J ends lost 6 bases and 6 bases respectively, with 12 bases between them. CDR3 coding DNA: TGTGCCATCAGAACTGACTCCCTTAATTCACCCCTCCACTTT. Its protein product is CAIRTDSLNSPLHF.

In its sample, this clonotype was seen many times. The V and J genes are TRBV20-1 and TRBJ2-1; 8 nucleotides line up with TRBD2. V shed 5 bases, J shed 7 bases, and the junction held 7 bases outside the gene matches. Germline values: CDR1 DFQATT, CDR2 SNEGSKA (reference sequence). This CDR3 is 13 amino acids long. CDR3 protein: CSAAPGGPNEQFF. In DNA, the CDR3 is TGCAGTGCTGCCCCGGGGGGGCCTAATGAGCAGTTCTTC.

This clonotype has more than one count but fewer than ten. The chain recombines TRBV15 with TRBJ2-3; D unclear. The CDR3 is 16 residues long. Germline lookup yields CDR1 LNHNV and CDR2 YYDKDF (reference sequence). V was clipped by 1 base and J by 0 bases, with 11 bases between them. DNA of the CDR3: TGTGCCACCAGCAGAGCCCGGTACAAGAGCACAGATACGCAGTATTTT. Amino acid sequence: CATSRARYKSTDTQYF.

This clonotype was detected a few times. The chain joins TRBV14 to TRBJ2-7, with 8 bases aligning to TRBD1. The CDR3 extends over 16 amino acids. Trimming took 0 bases from V and 2 from J; bases not matched to a gene: 6. The germline gives CDR1 SGHDN, CDR2 FVKESK. The CDR3 reads CASSQDRWDRTYEQYF. DNA of the CDR3: TGTGCCAGCAGCCAAGACCGATGGGACAGGACCTACGAGCAGTACTTC.

The chain links TRBV5-1 to TRBJ2-3; D is possibly TRBD1 or TRBD2 (5 bases each). The length of the CDR3 is 16 residues. The V gene lost 3 bases and the J gene lost 0 bases, with 14 bases spanning the gap. The germline gives CDR1 SGHRS, CDR2 YFSETQ. CDR3 nucleotides: TGCGCCAGCAGCTCAGGTCATGGGGGAAGCACAGATACGCAGTATTTT. As protein: CASSSGHGGSTDTQYF.

The rearrangement links TRBV5-1 to TRBJ2-7, with 7 bases fitting TRBD1. Trimming took 4 bases from V and 1 from J; bases not matched to a gene: 5. The CDR3 covers 14 residues. The germline V gene encodes CDR1 SGHRS and CDR2 YFSETQ. The CDR3 DNA reads as TGCGCCAGCAGCCTTTTGACAGGGTCCTACGAGCAGTACTTC. It is translated as CASSLLTGSYEQYF.

This clonotype has at least ten counts. This chain uses TRBV5-1 with TRBJ2-5; TRBD2 matches 7 bases. CDR1 and CDR2 (germline): SGHRS, YFSETQ. The V and J ends lost 3 bases and 5 bases, in that order; junction bases with no gene match: 10. The CDR3 consists of 15 residues. CDR3 DNA: TGCGCCAGCAGCTGGGAGGGCTCGCCCGCGGAGACCCAGTACTTC. Residues: CASSWEGSPAETQYF.

This chain joins TRBV6-2 or TRBV6-3 and TRBJ2-1, with 8 positions matching TRBD2. The CDR3 extends over 16 amino acids. Germline V gene lookup returns CDR1 MNHEY and CDR2 SVGEGT. With 2 bases clipped from V and 6 bases from J, the junction kept 9 bases outside the gene matches. Written as DNA, the CDR3 is TGTGCCAGCAGTTACCCCCGCCAGCGGGAGTCCAATGAGCAGTTCTTC. This codes for CASSYPRQRESNEQFF.

The rearrangement joins TRBV3-1 to TRBJ2-3; TRBD2 matches 12 bases. The CDR3 has 15 amino acids. V lost 4 bases, J lost 11 bases, and 10 bases stayed unmatched. Germline CDR1 and CDR2: LGHDT and YNNKEL (reference sequence). The CDR3 loop is CASSPRTSGVLLQYF. CDR3 bases: TGTGCCAGCAGCCCTCGGACTAGCGGGGTCTTATTGCAGTATTTT.